These T cell receptor beta chains were read from a single sample in a study of blood T cell repertoires in COVID-19. Assay used: immunoSEQ multiplex PCR; TCRdb lists only in-frame clones, some missing. Of some 130,000 clones listed, 79% were seen once; the top ten hold roughly 3.6%. The sequenced material came from peripheral blood. The receptor set was obtained from a man aged 60 to 75 with acute or convalescent COVID-19. Both conserved end residues are trimmed from each CDR3.

cdr3_length v_call cdr3_aa
11 TRBV2 ASKGQTSETQY
15 TRBV7-9 ASSYFPGLSHTDTQY
15 TRBV4-1 ASSHALTSGNSNEQF
14 TRBV4-1 ASGGLAGLAKNIQY
11 TRBV18 ASSAGQTYEQY
13 TRBV4-3 ASSQLVGAHTEAF
14 TRBV5-1 ASSVGRVATNEKLF
12 TRBV2 ATRTGTNTGELF
13 TRBV7-2 ASSFRATMAGELF
12 TRBV13 ASNRLANTGELF
12 TRBV28 ASSLAGATYEQY
12 TRBV25-1 ASDAGVGYNEQF
12 TRBV28 ASGLGQGYRGYT
12 TRBV7-2 ASSVGLARQEQF
13 TRBV15 ATSRDLAGSWELF
15 TRBV27 ASSLRGTGYSNQPQH
10 TRBV28 ASSRLGNEQF
10 TRBV28 ASGRAGNTIY
8 TRBV20-1 SADSYGYT
12 TRBV24-1 ATSGRGDTGELF
13 TRBV27 ASSLGGGSSYEQY
16 TRBV28 ASSGQGGLAVGNQPQH
13 TRBV4-3 ASSQDRGTNQPQH
14 TRBV27 ASSNDTGFLAYEQY
12 TRBV30 AWNFLSSYNEQF
13 TRBV28 ASSSGASGRFEQY
12 TRBV5-1 ASSSGQGATEAF
13 TRBV28 ASNTDGQGGQPQH
12 TRBV11-2 ASSLYGENTEAF
13 TRBV11-2 ASSLDHTRKTEAF
14 TRBV6-6 ASNPGLAANTGELF
12 TRBV7-9 ASSLLGNNSPLH
12 TRBV7-2 ASSLRRGGTEAF
14 TRBV21-1 ASSKSRWHSGNTIY
11 TRBV28 ASSRQGVETQY
12 TRBV7-8 ASSLPKHNQPQH
13 TRBV6-2/TRBV6-3 ASSRVTGGGGELF
9 TRBV19 ASSNFEIYT
9 TRBV30 ACRDYNEQY
11 TRBV7-8 ASSLVPESEQF
13 TRBV3-1/TRBV3-2 ASSQDRGTVGRQF
12 TRBV7-2 ASSLTGMNTEAF
12 TRBV7-2 ASSLDRDSYEQY
13 TRBV28 ASSPRTGVNTEAF
15 TRBV27 ASRGDFGFATNEKLF
13 TRBV4-3 ASSQVRGGTGELF
15 TRBV4-2 ASSHQGGNIGNTEAF
13 TRBV19 ASSLLAGRYNEQF
12 TRBV24-1 ATSPRGAKNIQY
15 TRBV19 ASSAILGGETSNEQF
12 TRBV2 ASSLGLEQETQY
13 TRBV5-1 ASSLGQGGYNEQF
13 TRBV28 ASSVLQGTGNTIY
13 TRBV19 ASSLLAGVGNEQF
13 TRBV18 ASSPGGTNTGELF
9 TRBV20-1 SAKETPGAF
10 TRBV9 ASSVGTGKPY